The next 7 T cell receptor beta chains were all read from a single sample in a study of blood T cell repertoires in COVID-19. Using immunoSEQ multiplex PCR, the repertoire was profiled, and TCRdb retains in-frame clones only, with some absent. The sample consists of hundreds of thousands of clones, around 85% of them appearing once. Material for sequencing was peripheral blood. These receptors were collected from a man older than 75 with acute or convalescent COVID-19.

The gene calls are TRBV29-1 and TRBJ1-5, with 7 bases aligning to TRBD1. This CDR3 spans 14 amino acids. The J segment lost 2 bases and the V segment lost 4 bases, leaving 5 bases of the junction unmatched. Germline lookup yields CDR1 SQVTM and CDR2 ANQGSEA. CDR3 sequence (DNA): TGCAGCGTTGGAGGGGGCGATGGCAATCAGCCCCAGCATTTT. Protein: CSVGGGDGNQPQHF.

The chain joins TRBV18 to TRBJ1-1; D gene uncertain. V gave up 3 bases and J gave up 0 bases, with 8 bases separating them. In germline, CDR1 is KGHSH, CDR2 LQKENI. The CDR3 is 14 residues long. As DNA, the CDR3 is TGTGCCAGCTCACCCGCCGGGGTGAACACTGAAGCTTTCTTT. Protein: CASSPAGVNTEAFF.

The genes are TRBV18 and TRBJ2-1, with 12 bases lining up with TRBD2. CDR3 length equals 15 residues. Germline lookup yields CDR1 KGHSH and CDR2 LQKENI. Trimming removed 5 bases from V and 9 bases from J; junction bases left unmatched: 8. CDR3 sequence (DNA): TGTGCCAGCTCATCCGGACTAGCGGGATACGGTGAGCAGTTCTTC. Translated, it gives CASSSGLAGYGEQFF.

The CDR3 protein is CASSQQVNEKLFF. The CDR3 DNA reads TGTGCCAGTAGTCAACAGGTTAATGAAAAACTGTTTTTT. The V gene is TRBV19, the J gene TRBJ1-4; D possibly corresponds to TRBD1 (5 bases). V shed 5 bases and J shed 4 bases, with 8 bases lying between them. This CDR3 has 13 residues. Germline V gene data show CDR1 as LNHDA and CDR2 as SQIVND (reference sequence).

The chain joins TRBV6-6 to TRBJ1-5; the D gene is possibly TRBD1 (6 bases). The germline CDR1 and CDR2 sequences are MNHNY and SVGAGI (reference sequence). The CDR3 is 15 amino acids. The V end lost 10 bases, the J end lost 2 bases, and 18 bases lay between the germline ends. CDR3 amino acids: CATYWGGGGNQPQHF. As DNA, the CDR3 is TGTGCCACCTACTGGGGGGGCGGTGGCAATCAGCCCCAGCATTTT.

The CDR3 here is CASSESLGTENIQYF. Written as DNA, the CDR3 is TGTGCCAGCAGTGAATCCCTTGGGACAGAAAACATTCAGTACTTC. This rearrangement joins TRBV6-1 to TRBJ2-4; 7 bases match TRBD1. The germline gives CDR1 MNHNS, CDR2 SASEGT. The CDR3 contains 15 residues. With V trimmed by 2 bases and J by 5 bases, 6 bases remained unmatched.

CDR3 loop: CATSALGTGVSTGELFF. CDR3 nucleotides: TGTGCCACCAGTGCCCTGGGGACAGGGGTAAGCACCGGGGAGCTGTTTTTT. V gene TRBV24-1 combines with J gene TRBJ2-2, with TRBD1 identical over 10 bases. The V and J ends lost 5 bases and 4 bases, in that order; junction bases with no gene match: 9. This CDR3 has 17 amino acids. CDR1 and CDR2 (germline): KGHDR, SFDVKD.